One T cell receptor (beta chain) is described in this entry. Antigen specificity is unknown. This entry belongs to a study of vaccination effects on CD4 cells after COVID-19. The ViraFEST assay expanded antigen-specific CD4+ T cells with viral peptide pools before sequencing. Following culture for approximately 11 days, CD4+ T cells were isolated. Vaccinees lacked prior SARS-CoV-2 infection and tested negative for nucleocapsid antibodies. V lost 4 bases and J 2 bases, leaving 10 bases between the germline ends. The CDR3 sequence is 14 residues long. CDR1 KGHSH and CDR2 LQKENI come from the germline V gene. Using immunoSEQ multiplex PCR, the repertoire was profiled, and TCRdb retains in-frame clones only, with some absent. The table records around 35,000 clones, under 70% of them present only once.

The material sequenced was CD4+ T cells from PBMCs cultured with HCoV-OC43 spike peptides, taken before COVID-19 vaccination. This sample's subset: HCoV-OC43 spike overlapping peptide pool stimulation. The rearrangement links TRBV18 to TRBJ2-3, with D perhaps TRBD2 (6 bases). The receptor comes from a human donor who received a COVID-19 vaccine. The CDR3 region is CASSQGLPTDTQYF. CDR3 coding DNA: TGTGCCAGCTCACAGGGACTCCCCACAGATACGCAGTATTTT. The variable domain in full, completed from reference TRBV18 and TRBJ2-3, reads NAGVMQNPRHLVRRRGQEARLRCSPMKGHSHVYWYRQLPEEGLKFMVYLQKENIIDESGMPKERFSAEFPKEGPSILRIQQVVRGDSAAYFCASSQGLPTDTQYFGPGTRLTVL.